The 8 T cell receptor beta chains in this list originate from one sample, sequenced in a study of relationships among human T cell subsets. The T cell receptor alpha and beta CDR3 regions were amplified from mRNA by semiquantitative ARM-PCR. In ARM-PCR, communal superprimers followed tagged nested gene-specific primers for exponential amplification. TCRdb independently ran MiXCR on the multiplex PCR reads; one entry per CDR3 protein. The repertoire holds approximately 15,000 distinct CDR3 sequences, with less than 70% as singletons. The specimen sequenced was total T cells sorted from blood. The receptors derive from a middle-aged man in good health.

The chain has TRBV6-1 and TRBJ2-1; TRBD2 agrees at 10 bases. J was trimmed by 4 bases and V by 4 bases; bases with no gene match: 7. The CDR3 has 16 residues. CDR1 MNHNS and CDR2 SASEGT come from the germline V gene. The CDR3 loop reads CASSVSLAGFYNEQFF. The DNA of the CDR3 is TGTGCCAGCAGTGTATCACTAGCGGGGTTTTACAATGAGCAGTTCTTC.

V gene TRBV11-3 combines with J gene TRBJ2-3; 8 bases fit TRBD1. Losses at the gene ends were 4 bases for V and 4 bases for J; bases not matched to a gene: 7. The CDR3 extends over 15 amino acids. Germline V gene data show CDR1 as SGHNT and CDR2 as YENEEA. DNA for the CDR3: TGTGCCAGCAGCTATCTAGGACAGGGTGCAGATACGCAGTATTTT. The encoded protein is CASSYLGQGADTQYF.

The chain couples TRBV18 to TRBJ2-7; D gene ambiguous. Germline V gives CDR1 KGHSH, CDR2 LQKENI. The CDR3 covers 13 residues. The V end lost 2 bases, the J end lost 2 bases, and 7 bases lay between the germline ends. The CDR3, as DNA: TGTGCCAGCTCACCAGCCCCAGCCTACGAGCAGTACTTC. It yields the protein CASSPAPAYEQYF.

This clonotype was seen more than once but under ten times. The gene calls are TRBV5-1 and TRBJ2-1; TRBD2 matches 12 bases. In germline, CDR1 is SGHRS, CDR2 YFSETQ. V gave up 4 bases and J gave up 7 bases; unmatched junction bases: 12. This CDR3 has 17 residues. The CDR3 DNA sequence: TGCGCCAGCAGCCCCGGTCCGACTAGCGGGGGCGCGAATGAGCAGTTCTTC. Translating gives CASSPGPTSGGANEQFF.

This clonotype is a singleton in its sample. The rearrangement uses TRBV7-9 and TRBJ2-5; 8 nucleotides line up with TRBD1. J was trimmed by 0 bases and V by 5 bases; bases with no gene match: 2. This CDR3 has 14 residues. Germline CDR1 is SEHNR and CDR2 is FQNEAQ (reference sequence). The DNA of the CDR3 is TGTGCCAGCAGCAAGACAGGGGACCAAGAGACCCAGTACTTC. It specifies CASSKTGDQETQYF.

The gene calls are TRBV4-1 and TRBJ2-3; no clear D. Germline V gene sequence: CDR1 MGHRA, CDR2 YSYEKL. Trimming stripped 4 bases from V and 5 bases from J, with 7 bases between. The CDR3 is 12 amino acids. The CDR3 loop reads CASSPVGDTQYF. The CDR3 DNA reads as TGCGCCAGCAGCCCAGTCGGAGATACGCAGTATTTT.

This sequence joins TRBV28 and TRBJ2-1; 12 nucleotides line up with TRBD2. The CDR3 loop spans 15 amino acids. Per germline, CDR1 MDHEN and CDR2 SYDVKM. Trimming removed 6 bases from V and 6 bases from J; junction bases left unmatched: 6. The CDR3 here is CASSGGTSGSNEQFF. The CDR3 DNA reads TGTGCCAGCAGCGGGGGGACTAGCGGGTCCAATGAGCAGTTCTTC.

This clonotype came up a few times. The chain combines TRBV10-3 with TRBJ2-5; possibly TRBD1 or TRBD2 for D (6 bases each). This CDR3 is 15 amino acids long. V dropped 5 bases and J dropped 1 base, with 14 bases sitting between them. Germline assignment: CDR1 ENHRY and CDR2 SYGVKD. The CDR3 bases are TGTGCCATCAGTTCTTCTCGGGGGCCCCAAGAGACCCAGTACTTC. As protein: CAISSSRGPQETQYF.